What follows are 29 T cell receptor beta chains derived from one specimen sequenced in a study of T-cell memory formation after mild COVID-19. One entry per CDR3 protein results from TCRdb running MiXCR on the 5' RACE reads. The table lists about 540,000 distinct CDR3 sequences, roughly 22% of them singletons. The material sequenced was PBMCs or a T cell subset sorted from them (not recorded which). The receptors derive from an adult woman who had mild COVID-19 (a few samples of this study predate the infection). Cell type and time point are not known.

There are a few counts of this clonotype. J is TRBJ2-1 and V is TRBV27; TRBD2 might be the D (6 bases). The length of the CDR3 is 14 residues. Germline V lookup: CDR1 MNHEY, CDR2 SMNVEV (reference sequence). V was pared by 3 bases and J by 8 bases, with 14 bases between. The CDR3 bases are TGTGCCAGCAGTTTCGGAGGGAAAGTCGATGAGCAGTTCTTC. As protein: CASSFGGKVDEQFF.

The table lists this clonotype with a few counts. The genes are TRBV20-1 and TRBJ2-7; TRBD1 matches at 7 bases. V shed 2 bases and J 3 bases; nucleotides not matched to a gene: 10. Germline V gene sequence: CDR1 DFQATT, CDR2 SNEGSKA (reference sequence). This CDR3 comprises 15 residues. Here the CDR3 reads CSARSRTGQYYEQYF. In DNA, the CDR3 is TGCAGTGCTAGATCGAGGACAGGACAATACTACGAGCAGTACTTC.

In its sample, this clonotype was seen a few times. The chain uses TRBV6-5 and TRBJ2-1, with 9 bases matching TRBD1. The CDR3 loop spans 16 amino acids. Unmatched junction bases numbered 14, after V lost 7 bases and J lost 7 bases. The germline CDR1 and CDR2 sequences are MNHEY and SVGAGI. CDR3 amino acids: CASTLGGTGTSNEQFF. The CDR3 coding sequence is TGTGCCAGCACCTTGGGGGGGACAGGGACTTCGAATGAGCAGTTCTTC.

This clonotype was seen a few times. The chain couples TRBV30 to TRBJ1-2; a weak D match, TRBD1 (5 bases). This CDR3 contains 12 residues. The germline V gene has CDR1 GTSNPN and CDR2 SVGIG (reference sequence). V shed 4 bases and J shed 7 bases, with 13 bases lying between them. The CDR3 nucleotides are TGTGCCTGGAACCGGGACTCCAGTGGCTACACCTTC. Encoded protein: CAWNRDSSGYTF.

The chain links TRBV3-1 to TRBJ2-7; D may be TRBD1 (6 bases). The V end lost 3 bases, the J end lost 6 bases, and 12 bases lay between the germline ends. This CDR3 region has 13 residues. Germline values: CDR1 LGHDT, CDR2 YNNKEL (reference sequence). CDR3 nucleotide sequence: TGTGCCAGCAGCCAGGTGACAGGTGGCGAGCAGTACTTC. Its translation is CASSQVTGGEQYF.

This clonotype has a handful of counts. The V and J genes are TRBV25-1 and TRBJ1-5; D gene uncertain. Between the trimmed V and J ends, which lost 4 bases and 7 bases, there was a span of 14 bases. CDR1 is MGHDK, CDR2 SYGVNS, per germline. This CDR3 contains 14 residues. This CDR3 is CASSVIGDRQPQHF. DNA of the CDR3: TGTGCCAGCAGTGTGATCGGGGATCGCCAGCCCCAGCATTTT.

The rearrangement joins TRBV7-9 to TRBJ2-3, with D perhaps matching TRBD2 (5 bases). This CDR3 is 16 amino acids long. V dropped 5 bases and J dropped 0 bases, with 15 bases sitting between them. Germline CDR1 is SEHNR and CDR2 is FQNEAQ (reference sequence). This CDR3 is CASSPGAAMSTDTQYF. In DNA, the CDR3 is TGTGCCAGCAGCCCAGGAGCGGCAATGAGCACAGATACGCAGTATTTT.

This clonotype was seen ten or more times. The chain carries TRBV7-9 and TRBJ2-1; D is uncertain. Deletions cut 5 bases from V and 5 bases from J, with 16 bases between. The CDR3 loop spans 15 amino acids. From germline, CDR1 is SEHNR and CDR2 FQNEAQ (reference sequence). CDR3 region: CASSPSPLGHNEQFF. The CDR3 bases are TGTGCCAGCAGCCCGAGCCCCCTTGGCCACAATGAGCAGTTCTTC.

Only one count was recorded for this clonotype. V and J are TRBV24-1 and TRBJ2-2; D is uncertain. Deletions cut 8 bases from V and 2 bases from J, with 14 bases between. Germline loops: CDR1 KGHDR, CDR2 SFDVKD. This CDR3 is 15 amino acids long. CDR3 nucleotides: TGTGCCACCAAAGTCGGGTCGGACAACACCGGGGAGCTGTTTTTT. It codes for CATKVGSDNTGELFF.

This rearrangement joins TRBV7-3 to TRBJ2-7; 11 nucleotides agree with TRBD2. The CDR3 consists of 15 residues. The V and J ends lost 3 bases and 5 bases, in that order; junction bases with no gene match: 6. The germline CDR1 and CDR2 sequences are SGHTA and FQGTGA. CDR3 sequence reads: CASSFTSGSSHEQYF. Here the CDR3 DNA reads TGTGCCAGCAGCTTTACTAGCGGGAGTTCCCACGAGCAGTACTTC.

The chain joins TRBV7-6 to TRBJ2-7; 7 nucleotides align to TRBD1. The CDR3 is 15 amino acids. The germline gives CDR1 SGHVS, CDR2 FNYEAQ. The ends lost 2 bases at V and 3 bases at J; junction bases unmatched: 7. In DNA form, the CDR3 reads TGTGCCAGCAGCTTACTCCGGGACAGCCTCTACGAGCAGTACTTC. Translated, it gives CASSLLRDSLYEQYF.

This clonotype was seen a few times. The CDR3 sequence: CASSADRPNTGELFF. The CDR3 DNA is TGTGCCAGCAGCGCGGATAGACCGAACACCGGGGAGCTGTTTTTT. The chain couples TRBV5-4 to TRBJ2-2; D gene uncertain. Trimming pared 4 bases from V and 0 bases from J, leaving 10 bases between. This CDR3 comprises 15 residues. CDR1 and CDR2 (germline): SGHNT, YYREEE (reference sequence). Full variable domain (outside the CDR3, taken from reference TRBV5-4 and TRBJ2-2): ETGVTQSPTHLIKTRGQQVTLRCSSQSGHNTVSWYQQALGQGPQFIFQYYREEENGRGNFPPRFSGLQFPNYSSELNVNALELDDSALYLCASSADRPNTGELFFGEGSRLTVL.

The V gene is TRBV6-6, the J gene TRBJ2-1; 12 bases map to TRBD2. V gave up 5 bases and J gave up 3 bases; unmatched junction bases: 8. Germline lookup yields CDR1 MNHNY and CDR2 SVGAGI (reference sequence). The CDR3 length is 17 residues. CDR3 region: CASSQRTSGILYNEQFF. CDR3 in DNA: TGTGCCAGCAGTCAGAGGACTAGCGGGATTCTCTACAATGAGCAGTTCTTC.

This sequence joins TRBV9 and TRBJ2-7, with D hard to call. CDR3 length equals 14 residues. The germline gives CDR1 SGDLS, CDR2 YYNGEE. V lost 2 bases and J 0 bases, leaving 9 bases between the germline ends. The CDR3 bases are TGTGCCAGCAGCGTGACGACGAGCTCCTACGAGCAGTACTTC. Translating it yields CASSVTTSSYEQYF.

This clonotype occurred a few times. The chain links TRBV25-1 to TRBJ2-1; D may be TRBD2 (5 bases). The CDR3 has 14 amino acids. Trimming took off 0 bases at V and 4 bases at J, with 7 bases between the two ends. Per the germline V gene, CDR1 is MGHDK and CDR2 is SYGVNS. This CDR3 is CASSEYEGYNEQFF. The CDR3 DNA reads TGTGCCAGCAGTGAATATGAGGGATACAATGAGCAGTTCTTC.

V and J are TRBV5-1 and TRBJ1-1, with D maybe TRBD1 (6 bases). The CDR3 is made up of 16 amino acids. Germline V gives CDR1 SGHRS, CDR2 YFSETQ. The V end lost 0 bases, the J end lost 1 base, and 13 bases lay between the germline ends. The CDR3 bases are TGCGCCAGCAGCTTGGGGGCGGGGGGCCCGAACACTGAAGCTTTCTTT. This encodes CASSLGAGGPNTEAFF.

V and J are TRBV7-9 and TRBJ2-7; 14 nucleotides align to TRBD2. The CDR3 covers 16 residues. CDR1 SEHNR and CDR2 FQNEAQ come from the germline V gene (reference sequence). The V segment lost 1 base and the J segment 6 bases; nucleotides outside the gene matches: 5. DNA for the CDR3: TGTGCCAGCAGCTTAGGACTAGCGGGAGGGCCGAGCGAGCAGTACTTC. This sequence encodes CASSLGLAGGPSEQYF. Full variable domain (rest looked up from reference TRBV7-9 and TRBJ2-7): DTGVSQNPRHKITKRGQNVTFRCDPISEHNRLYWYRQTLGQGPEFLTYFQNEAQLEKSRLLSDRFSAERPKGSFSTLEIQRTEQGDSAMYLCASSLGLAGGPSEQYFGPGTRLTVT.

CDR3 bases: TGCGCCAGCAGTCAATCGGCCGTGGGTGTTCGTGCCAAAAACATTCAGTACTTC. It encodes CASSQSAVGVRAKNIQYF. The chain combines TRBV23-1 with TRBJ2-4; D gene ambiguous. TRBV23-1 is an ORF; its function is uncertain. The CDR3 is 18 residues long. Trimming cost V 0 bases and J 1 base, with 16 bases left between them.

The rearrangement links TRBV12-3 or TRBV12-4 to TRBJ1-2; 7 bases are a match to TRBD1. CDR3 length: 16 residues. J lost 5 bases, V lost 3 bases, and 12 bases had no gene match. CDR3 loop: CASSFRVGTGAYGYTF. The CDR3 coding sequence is TGTGCCAGCAGTTTTCGGGTTGGCACAGGGGCATATGGCTACACCTTC.

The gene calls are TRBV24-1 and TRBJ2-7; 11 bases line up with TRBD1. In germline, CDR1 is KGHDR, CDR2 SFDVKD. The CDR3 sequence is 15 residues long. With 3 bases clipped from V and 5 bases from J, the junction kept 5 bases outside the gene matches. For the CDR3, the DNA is TGTGCCACCAGTGATCCCCGGACAGGGGGCAACGAGCAGTACTTC. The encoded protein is CATSDPRTGGNEQYF.

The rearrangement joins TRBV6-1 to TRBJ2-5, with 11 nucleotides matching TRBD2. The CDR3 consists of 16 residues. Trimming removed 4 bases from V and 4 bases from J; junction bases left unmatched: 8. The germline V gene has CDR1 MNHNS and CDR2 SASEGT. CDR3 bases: TGTGCCAGCAGTGGCCATAGCGGGGGGGCCAGAGAGACCCAGTACTTC. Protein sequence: CASSGHSGGARETQYF.

The CDR3 DNA reads TGTGCCAGCAGTTACGGCAGGGAGCCCCAGCCCCAGCATTTT. Translated: CASSYGREPQPQHF. The V and J genes are TRBV6-2 or TRBV6-3 and TRBJ1-5; perhaps TRBD1 as D (5 bases). CDR1 and CDR2 (germline): MNHEY, SVGEGT. The V end was cut by 2 bases, the J end by 7 bases, with 12 bases between. The CDR3 is made up of 14 amino acids.

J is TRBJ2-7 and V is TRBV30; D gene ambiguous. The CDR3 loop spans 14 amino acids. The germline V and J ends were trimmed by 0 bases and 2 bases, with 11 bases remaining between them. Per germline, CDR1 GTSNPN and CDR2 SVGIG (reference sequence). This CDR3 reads CAWSVGTVPYEQYF. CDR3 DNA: TGTGCCTGGAGTGTTGGCACCGTACCCTACGAGCAGTACTTC.

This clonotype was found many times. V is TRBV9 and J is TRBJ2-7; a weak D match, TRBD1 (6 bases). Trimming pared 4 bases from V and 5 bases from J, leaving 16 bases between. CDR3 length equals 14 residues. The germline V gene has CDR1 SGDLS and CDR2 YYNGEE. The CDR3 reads CASSPRTVDNEQYF. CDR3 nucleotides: TGTGCCAGCAGCCCCCGGACAGTCGACAACGAGCAGTACTTC.

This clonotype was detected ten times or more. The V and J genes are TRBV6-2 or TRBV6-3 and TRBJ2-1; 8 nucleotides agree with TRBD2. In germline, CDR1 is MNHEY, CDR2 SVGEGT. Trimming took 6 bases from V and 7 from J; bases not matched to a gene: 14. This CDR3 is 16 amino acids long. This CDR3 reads CASRPPGREGINEQFF. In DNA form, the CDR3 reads TGTGCCAGCAGACCCCCCGGGAGGGAGGGAATAAATGAGCAGTTCTTC.

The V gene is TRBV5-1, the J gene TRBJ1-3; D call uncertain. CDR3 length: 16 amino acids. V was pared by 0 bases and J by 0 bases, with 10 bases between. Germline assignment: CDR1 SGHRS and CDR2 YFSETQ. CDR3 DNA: TGCGCCAGCAGCTTGGGCGGACGGACCTCTGGAAACACCATATATTTT. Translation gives CASSLGGRTSGNTIYF.

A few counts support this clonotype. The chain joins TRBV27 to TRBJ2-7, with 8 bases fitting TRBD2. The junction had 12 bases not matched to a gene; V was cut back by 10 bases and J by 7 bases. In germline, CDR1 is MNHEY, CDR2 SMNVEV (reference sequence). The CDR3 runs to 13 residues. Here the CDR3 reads CATSNGGGREQYF. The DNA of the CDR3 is TGTGCCACCTCGAACGGGGGGGGGCGAGAGCAGTACTTC.

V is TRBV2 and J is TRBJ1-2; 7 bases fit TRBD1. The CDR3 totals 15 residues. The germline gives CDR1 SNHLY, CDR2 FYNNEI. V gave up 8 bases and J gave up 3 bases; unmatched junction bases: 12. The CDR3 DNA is TGTGCCAGCGGCGGAGGGGACAGCCAGGACTATGGCTACACCTTC. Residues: CASGGGDSQDYGYTF.

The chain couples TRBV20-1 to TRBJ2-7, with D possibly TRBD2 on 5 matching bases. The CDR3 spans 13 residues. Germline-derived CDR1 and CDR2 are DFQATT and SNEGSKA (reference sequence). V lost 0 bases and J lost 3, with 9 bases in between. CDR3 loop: CSAREGSDYEQYF. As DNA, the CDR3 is TGCAGTGCTAGAGAGGGGAGTGACTACGAGCAGTACTTC.